This entry lists 12 T cell receptor beta chains sequenced from one sample in a study of T cell responses to AZD1222 COVID-19 vaccine. Assay used: immunoSEQ multiplex PCR; TCRdb lists only in-frame clones, some missing. The table records about 120,000 clones, approximately 94% of them present only once. Sample: peripheral blood, taken 28 days after the second AZD1222 dose. Every receptor here comes from an adult who received the AZD1222 COVID-19 vaccine.

The chain links TRBV11-2 to TRBJ2-2, with TRBD2 matching 7 bases. The length of the CDR3 is 16 residues. Germline V gene data show CDR1 as SGHAT and CDR2 as FQNNGV. The J segment lost 1 base and the V segment lost 5 bases, leaving 7 bases of the junction unmatched. This CDR3 is CASSIFGTMNTGELFF. The CDR3 DNA is TGTGCCAGCAGCATTTTCGGGACTATGAACACCGGGGAGCTGTTTTTT.

The chain uses TRBV27 and TRBJ2-1; 9 bases agree with TRBD2. Germline CDR1 and CDR2: MNHEY and SMNVEV (reference sequence). This CDR3 has 15 amino acids. The V and J ends lost 6 bases and 5 bases, in that order; junction bases with no gene match: 8. CDR3 residues: CASSLPPSGNNEQFF. The CDR3 nucleotides read TGTGCCAGCAGCCTCCCTCCTAGCGGGAACAATGAGCAGTTCTTC.

The chain uses TRBV3-1 (or the pseudogene TRBV3-2) and TRBJ2-2; 8 nucleotides line up with TRBD2. The CDR3 spans 16 residues. Germline V gene data show CDR1 as LGHDT and CDR2 as YNNKEL (reference sequence). V was clipped by 1 base and J by 7 bases; unmatched bases: 8. The CDR3 loop reads CASSQVNGGAGGELFF. The CDR3 DNA is TGTGCCAGCAGCCAAGTAAACGGGGGGGCTGGCGGGGAGCTGTTTTTT.

The chain links TRBV5-6 to TRBJ2-2; D is ambiguous. The ends were cut back, 0 bases at V and 1 base at J, with 4 bases in the middle. The germline gives CDR1 SGHDT, CDR2 YYEEEE. This CDR3 region has 14 residues. CDR3 bases: TGTGCCAGCAGCTTGGGGCTGAACACCGGGGAGCTGTTTTTT. It codes for CASSLGLNTGELFF.

The chain combines TRBV19 with TRBJ1-1, with 12 bases matching TRBD1. CDR1 is LNHDA and CDR2 is SQIVND in the germline V gene (reference sequence). The V segment lost 3 bases and the J segment 2 bases; nucleotides outside the gene matches: 1. The CDR3 length is 15 residues. DNA for the CDR3: TGTGCCAGTAGTATGGGGACAGGGGGCAACACTGAAGCTTTCTTT. This codes for CASSMGTGGNTEAFF.

In its sample, this clone was seen once. The V call is TRBV3-1 (or the pseudogene TRBV3-2), the J call TRBJ2-7; a possible D gene is TRBD1 (5 bases). Germline CDR1 reads LGHDT; CDR2 reads YNNKEL (reference sequence). This CDR3 has 15 residues. The germline V and J ends were trimmed by 4 bases and 2 bases, with 15 bases remaining between them. CDR3 bases: TGTGCCAGCAGCCTCCTGGCACAGGTTCCCTACGAGCAGTACTTC. As protein: CASSLLAQVPYEQYF.

The chain combines TRBV2 with TRBJ1-4, with D unresolved. This CDR3 region has 14 residues. The V and J ends lost 6 bases and 8 bases respectively, with 16 bases between them. Germline values: CDR1 SNHLY, CDR2 FYNNEI. In DNA, the CDR3 is TGTGCCAGCAGCGCTTATACCCCTTTGGAAAAACTGTTTTTT. This gives the protein CASSAYTPLEKLFF. Full variable domain (outside the CDR3, taken from reference TRBV2 and TRBJ1-4): EPEVTQTPSHQVTQMGQEVILRCVPISNHLYFYWYRQILGQKVEFLVSFYNNEISEKSEIFDDQFSVERPDGSNFTLKIRSTKLEDSAMYFCASSAYTPLEKLFFGSGTQLSVL.

V and J are TRBV11-2 and TRBJ1-6; D not resolved. This CDR3 contains 16 residues. Germline CDR1 is SGHAT and CDR2 is FQNNGV. Trimming took 1 base from V and 2 from J, leaving 9 bases between them. The CDR3 protein is CASSLGLNPYNSPLHF. CDR3 nucleotide sequence: TGTGCCAGCAGCTTAGGATTAAACCCCTATAATTCACCCCTCCACTTT.

The genes are TRBV6-4 and TRBJ1-2; 7 bases are shared with TRBD1. This CDR3 spans 16 amino acids. V shed 6 bases and J 1 base; nucleotides not matched to a gene: 11. Germline CDR1 is MRHNA and CDR2 is SNTAGT. The CDR3 spells CASREHQGGVNYGYTF. The CDR3, as DNA: TGTGCCAGCAGGGAACATCAGGGGGGAGTTAACTATGGCTACACCTTC.

This clone was observed a single time. V gene TRBV11-2 combines with J gene TRBJ1-1; D is possibly TRBD1 (6 bases). CDR3 length equals 13 residues. Between the trimmed V and J ends, which lost 5 bases and 4 bases, there was a span of 11 bases. Germline assignment: CDR1 SGHAT and CDR2 FQNNGV. CDR3 nucleotides: TGTGCCAGCAGCCGGGGGCGGGGCACTGAAGCTTTCTTT. Protein: CASSRGRGTEAFF. Variable domain in full (rest from reference TRBV11-2 and TRBJ1-1): EAGVAQSPRYKIIEKRQSVAFWCNPISGHATLYWYQQILGQGPKLLIQFQNNGVVDDSQLPKDRFSAERLKGVDSTLKIQPAKLEDSAVYLCASSRGRGTEAFFGQGTRLTVV.

CDR3 bases: TGTGCCAGCAGTGGTCTTACGACCCTCTCTGGAAACACCATATATTTT. Protein: CASSGLTTLSGNTIYF. The rearrangement links TRBV6-1 to TRBJ1-3, with D uncertain. This CDR3 has 16 residues. Germline V gene sequence: CDR1 MNHNS, CDR2 SASEGT. V lost 4 bases, J lost 0 bases, and 13 bases lay in between.

This clone was observed a single time. The V and J genes are TRBV30 and TRBJ1-2; D may be TRBD1 (5 bases). From germline, CDR1 is GTSNPN and CDR2 SVGIG (reference sequence). This CDR3 is 13 amino acids long. The V end was cut by 2 bases, the J end by 1 base, with 8 bases between. The CDR3 sequence is CAWSPDSNYGYTF. The CDR3 DNA reads as TGTGCCTGGAGTCCCGACAGTAACTATGGCTACACCTTC.